This T cell receptor beta chain was sequenced for a study of OX40 agonist ivuxolimab in advanced cancers. Study summary: Roughly two fifths of patients had received prior checkpoint inhibitor therapy.

V was cut by 3 bases and J by 2 bases, with 14 bases left in between. The CDR3 covers 15 residues. CDR1 is LNHDA and CDR2 is SQIVND in the germline V gene (reference sequence). Method: immunoSEQ multiplex PCR; TCRdb's copy keeps in-frame clones and lacks some. The sample lists around 66,000 clones; roughly 84% were seen once. This clone has just a few counts. The antigen remains undetermined. Findings and limits, study-wide: On average, CD8+ T cells had more expanded clones than CD4+. Nonresponders included some who also had low normalized T-cell clonal expansion.

Sequencing was performed on CD4+ or CD8+ T cells sorted from blood, taken in a trial of the OX40 agonist ivuxolimab. This clonotype was sampled from an adult with an advanced solid tumor such as melanoma, head and neck, liver or kidney cancer. This chain links TRBV19 with TRBJ2-7; maybe TRBD2 (7 bases). The CDR3 DNA sequence: TGTGCCAGTAGTATTGGGAGGGGGACGGCCTACGAGCAGTACTTC. Translated: CASSIGRGTAYEQYF. The variable domain in full, with the rest retrieved from reference TRBV19 and TRBJ2-7, is DGGITQSPKYLFRKEGQNVTLSCEQNLNHDAMYWYRQDPGQGLRLIYYSQIVNDFQKGDIAEGYSVSREKKESFPLTVTSAQKNPTAFYLCASSIGRGTAYEQYFGPGTRLTVT.